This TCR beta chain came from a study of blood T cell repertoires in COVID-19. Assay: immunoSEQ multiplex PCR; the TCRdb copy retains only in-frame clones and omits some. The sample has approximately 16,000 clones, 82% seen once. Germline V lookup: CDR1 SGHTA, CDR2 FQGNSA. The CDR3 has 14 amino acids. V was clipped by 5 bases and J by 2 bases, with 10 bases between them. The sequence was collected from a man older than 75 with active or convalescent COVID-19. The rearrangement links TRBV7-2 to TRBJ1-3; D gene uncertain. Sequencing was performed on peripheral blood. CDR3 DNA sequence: TGTGCCAGCAGCCCAGGTGCAGCTGGAAACACCATATATTTT. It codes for CASSPGAAGNTIYF.